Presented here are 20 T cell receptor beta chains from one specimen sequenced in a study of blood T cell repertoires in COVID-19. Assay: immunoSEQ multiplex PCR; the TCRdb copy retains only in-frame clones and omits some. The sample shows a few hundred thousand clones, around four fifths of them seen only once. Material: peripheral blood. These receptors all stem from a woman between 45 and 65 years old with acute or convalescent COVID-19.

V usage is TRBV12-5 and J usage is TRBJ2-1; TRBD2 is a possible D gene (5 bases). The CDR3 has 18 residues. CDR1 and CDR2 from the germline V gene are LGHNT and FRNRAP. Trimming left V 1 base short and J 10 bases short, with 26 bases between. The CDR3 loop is CASGLELPGLTRPVEQFF. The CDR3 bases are TGTGCTAGTGGTTTGGAACTCCCCGGACTGACACGCCCGGTCGAGCAGTTCTTC. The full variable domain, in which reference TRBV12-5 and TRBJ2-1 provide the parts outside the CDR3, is DARVTQTPRHKVTEMGQEVTMRCQPILGHNTVFWYRQTMMQGLELLAYFRNRAPLDDSGMPKDRFSAEMPDATLATLKIQPSEPRDSAVYFCASGLELPGLTRPVEQFFGPGTRLTVL.

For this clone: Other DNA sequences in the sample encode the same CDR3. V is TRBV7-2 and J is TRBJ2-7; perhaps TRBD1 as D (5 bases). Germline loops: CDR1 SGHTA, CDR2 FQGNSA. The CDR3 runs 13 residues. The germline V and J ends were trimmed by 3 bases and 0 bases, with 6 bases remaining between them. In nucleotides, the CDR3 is TGTGCCAGCAGCTTGACAGACTCCTACGAGCAGTACTTC. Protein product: CASSLTDSYEQYF.

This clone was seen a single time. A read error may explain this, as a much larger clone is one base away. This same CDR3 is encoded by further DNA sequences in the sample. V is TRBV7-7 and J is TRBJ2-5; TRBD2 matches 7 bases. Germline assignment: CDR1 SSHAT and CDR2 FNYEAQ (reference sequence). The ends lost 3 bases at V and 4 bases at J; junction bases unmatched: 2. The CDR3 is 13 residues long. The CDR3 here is CASSLGLRETQYF. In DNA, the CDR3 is TGTGCCAGCAGCTTGGGACTACGAGAGACCCAGTACTTC.

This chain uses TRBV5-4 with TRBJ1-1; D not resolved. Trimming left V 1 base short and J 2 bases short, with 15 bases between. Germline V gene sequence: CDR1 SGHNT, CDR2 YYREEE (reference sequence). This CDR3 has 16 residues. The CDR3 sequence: CASSLSVPEGNTEAFF. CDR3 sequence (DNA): TGTGCCAGCAGCTTGTCGGTCCCCGAGGGAAACACTGAAGCTTTCTTT.

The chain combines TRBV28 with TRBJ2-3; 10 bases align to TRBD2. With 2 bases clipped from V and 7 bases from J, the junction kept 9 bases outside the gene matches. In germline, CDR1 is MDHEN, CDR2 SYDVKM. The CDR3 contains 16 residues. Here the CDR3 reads CASSLVAGGVSNTQYF. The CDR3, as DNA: TGTGCCAGCAGTTTAGTAGCGGGAGGAGTATCCAATACGCAGTATTTT.

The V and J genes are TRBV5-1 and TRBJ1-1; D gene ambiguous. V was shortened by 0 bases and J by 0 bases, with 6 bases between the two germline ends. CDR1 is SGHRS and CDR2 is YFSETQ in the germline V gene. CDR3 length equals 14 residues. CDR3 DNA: TGCGCCAGCAGCTTGGCAGGCATGAACACTGAAGCTTTCTTT. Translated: CASSLAGMNTEAFF.

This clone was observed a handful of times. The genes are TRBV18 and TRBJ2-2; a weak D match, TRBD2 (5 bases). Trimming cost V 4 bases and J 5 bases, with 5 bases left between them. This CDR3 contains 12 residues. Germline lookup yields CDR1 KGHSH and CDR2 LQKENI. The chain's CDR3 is CASSRRTGELFF. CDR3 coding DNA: TGTGCCAGCTCACGGAGGACCGGGGAGCTGTTTTTT. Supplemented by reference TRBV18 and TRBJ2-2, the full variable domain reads NAGVMQNPRHLVRRRGQEARLRCSPMKGHSHVYWYRQLPEEGLKFMVYLQKENIIDESGMPKERFSAEFPKEGPSILRIQQVVRGDSAAYFCASSRRTGELFFGEGSRLTVL.

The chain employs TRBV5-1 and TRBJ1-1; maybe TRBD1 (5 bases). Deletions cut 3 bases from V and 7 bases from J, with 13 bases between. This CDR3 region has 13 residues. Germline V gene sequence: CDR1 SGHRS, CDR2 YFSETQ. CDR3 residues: CASSSEGHYEAFF. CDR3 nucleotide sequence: TGCGCCAGCAGCTCGGAAGGACATTATGAAGCTTTCTTT.

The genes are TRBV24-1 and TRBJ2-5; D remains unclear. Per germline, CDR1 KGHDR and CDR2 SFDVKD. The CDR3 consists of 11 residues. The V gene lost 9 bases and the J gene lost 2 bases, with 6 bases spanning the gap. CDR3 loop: CATQFQETQYF. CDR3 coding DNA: TGTGCCACCCAGTTTCAAGAGACCCAGTACTTC.

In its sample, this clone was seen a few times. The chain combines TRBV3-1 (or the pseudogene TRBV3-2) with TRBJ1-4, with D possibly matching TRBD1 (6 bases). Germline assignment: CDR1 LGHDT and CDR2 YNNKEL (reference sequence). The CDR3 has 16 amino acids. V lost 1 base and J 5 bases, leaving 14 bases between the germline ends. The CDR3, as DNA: TGTGCCAGCAGCCAAGCACAGGGAGGGGGAAATGAAAAACTGTTTTTT. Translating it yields CASSQAQGGGNEKLFF.

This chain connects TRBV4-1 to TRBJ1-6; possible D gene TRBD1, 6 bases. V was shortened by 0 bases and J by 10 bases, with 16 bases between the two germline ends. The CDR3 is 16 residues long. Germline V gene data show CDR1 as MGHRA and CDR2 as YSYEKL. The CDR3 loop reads CASSQEGGRKKSPLHF. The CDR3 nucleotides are TGCGCCAGCAGCCAAGAAGGGGGTAGGAAGAAATCACCCCTCCACTTT.

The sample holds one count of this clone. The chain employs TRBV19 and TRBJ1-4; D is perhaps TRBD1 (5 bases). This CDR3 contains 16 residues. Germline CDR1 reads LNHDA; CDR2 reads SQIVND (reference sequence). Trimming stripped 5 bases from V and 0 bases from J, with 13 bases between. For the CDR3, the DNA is TGTGCCAGTAGTCCCAGAGGGACTGCAACTAATGAAAAACTGTTTTTT. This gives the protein CASSPRGTATNEKLFF.

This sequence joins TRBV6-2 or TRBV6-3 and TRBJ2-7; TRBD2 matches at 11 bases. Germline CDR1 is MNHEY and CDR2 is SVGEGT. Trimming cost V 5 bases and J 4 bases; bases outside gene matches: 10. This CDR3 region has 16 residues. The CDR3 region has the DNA TGTGCCAGCAGTGACCAGCCGACTAGCGGGATTTACGAGCAGTACTTC. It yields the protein CASSDQPTSGIYEQYF.

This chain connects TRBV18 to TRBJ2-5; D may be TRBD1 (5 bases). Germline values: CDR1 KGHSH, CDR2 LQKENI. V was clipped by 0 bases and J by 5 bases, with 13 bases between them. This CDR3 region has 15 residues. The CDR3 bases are TGTGCCAGCTCACCACCATCCAGGGCTCGGGAGACCCAGTACTTC. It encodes CASSPPSRARETQYF.

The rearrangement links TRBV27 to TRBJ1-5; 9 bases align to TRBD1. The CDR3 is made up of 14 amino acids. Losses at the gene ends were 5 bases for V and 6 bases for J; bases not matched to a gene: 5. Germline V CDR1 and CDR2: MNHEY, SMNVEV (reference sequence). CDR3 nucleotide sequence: TGTGCCAGCAGTCTCCGACAGGGGGTTCAGCCCCAGCATTTT. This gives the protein CASSLRQGVQPQHF.

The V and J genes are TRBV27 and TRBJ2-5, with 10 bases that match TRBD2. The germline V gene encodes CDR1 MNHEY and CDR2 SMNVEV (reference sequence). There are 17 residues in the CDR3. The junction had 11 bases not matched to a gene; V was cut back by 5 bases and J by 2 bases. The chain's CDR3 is CASSPRSGGLDQETQYF. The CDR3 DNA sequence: TGTGCCAGCAGTCCCCGTAGCGGGGGGTTAGATCAAGAGACCCAGTACTTC.

CDR3 sequence: CASSAGGAGETQYF. The CDR3 nucleotides read TGTGCCAGCAGCGCCGGGGGAGCAGGAGAGACCCAGTACTTC. The chain combines TRBV11-2 with TRBJ2-5; D might be TRBD2 (6 bases). Deletions cut 5 bases from V and 4 bases from J, with 14 bases between. The germline gives CDR1 SGHAT, CDR2 FQNNGV. The CDR3 runs to 14 residues.

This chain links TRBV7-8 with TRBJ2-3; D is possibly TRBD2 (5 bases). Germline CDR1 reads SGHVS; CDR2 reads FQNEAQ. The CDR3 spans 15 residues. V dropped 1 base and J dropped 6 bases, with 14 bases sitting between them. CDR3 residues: CASSLGASGTDTQYF. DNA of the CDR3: TGTGCCAGCAGCTTAGGAGCCAGCGGTACTGATACGCAGTATTTT.

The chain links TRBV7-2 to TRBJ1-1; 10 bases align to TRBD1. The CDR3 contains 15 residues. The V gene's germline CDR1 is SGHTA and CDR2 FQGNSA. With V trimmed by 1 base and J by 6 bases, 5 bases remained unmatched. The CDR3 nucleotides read TGTGCCAGCAGCTTAGTGGGACAGGGGTTTGCTGAAGCTTTCTTT. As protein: CASSLVGQGFAEAFF.

The CDR3 sequence is CASSRRDFSYEQYF. CDR3 coding DNA: TGTGCCAGCAGCCGCCGGGACTTCTCCTACGAGCAGTACTTC. The rearrangement uses TRBV7-2 and TRBJ2-7; D is perhaps TRBD2 (6 bases). Germline values: CDR1 SGHTA, CDR2 FQGNSA. V was pared by 5 bases and J by 0 bases, with 11 bases between. CDR3 length equals 14 residues.